The 6 T cell receptor beta chains reported below all come from one sample, sequenced in a study of OX40 agonist ivuxolimab in advanced cancers. Sequencing was performed with immunoSEQ multiplex PCR; in TCRdb, only in-frame clones are kept and a portion is missing. This table holds around 66,000 clones, 84% found once. The sequences come from CD4+ or CD8+ T cells sorted from blood, collected in a trial of the OX40 agonist ivuxolimab. These receptor sequences come from an adult with an advanced solid tumor such as melanoma, head and neck, liver or kidney cancer.

The V gene is TRBV6-6, the J gene TRBJ1-4; TRBD1 might be the D (6 bases). CDR1 and CDR2 (germline): MNHNY, SVGAGI (reference sequence). The CDR3 has 14 residues. V was shortened by 6 bases and J by 8 bases, with 16 bases between the two germline ends. The CDR3 sequence: CASSKGSRGEKLFF. The CDR3, as DNA: TGTGCCAGCAGCAAAGGGAGCAGGGGCGAAAAACTGTTTTTT.

The rearrangement links TRBV5-4 to TRBJ1-1; 7 bases match TRBD1. The V gene end was trimmed by 2 bases and the J gene end by 7 bases; junction bases not matched to a gene: 8. Germline V lookup: CDR1 SGHNT, CDR2 YYREEE (reference sequence). The CDR3 is made up of 14 amino acids. The CDR3 DNA is TGTGCCAGCAGCTTAAAGGGGACAGCGGGTGAAGCTTTCTTT. It specifies CASSLKGTAGEAFF.

The rearrangement joins TRBV6-1 to TRBJ2-7; D is undetermined. The CDR3 consists of 13 residues. V lost 4 bases, J lost 4 bases, and 11 bases lay in between. Germline-derived CDR1 and CDR2 are MNHNS and SASEGT. CDR3 sequence reads: CASSGFDGYEQYF. The CDR3 DNA reads as TGTGCCAGCAGTGGATTCGACGGTTACGAGCAGTACTTC.

There are a few counts of this clone. The chain links TRBV5-5 to TRBJ1-1, with D possibly being TRBD1 (6 bases). This CDR3 contains 15 residues. Germline lookup yields CDR1 SGHKS and CDR2 YYEKEE (reference sequence). Trimming pared 4 bases from V and 5 bases from J, leaving 18 bases between. CDR3 sequence reads: CASSAGAFTGTEAFF. In DNA form, the CDR3 reads TGTGCCAGCAGCGCAGGGGCCTTCACGGGAACTGAAGCTTTCTTT.

The chain joins TRBV19 to TRBJ2-2, with D unclear. The CDR3 covers 16 residues. Germline lookup yields CDR1 LNHDA and CDR2 SQIVND (reference sequence). V was trimmed by 7 bases and J by 5 bases, leaving 20 bases between them. The CDR3 is CASTNRRQAGTGELFF. CDR3 DNA: TGTGCCAGTACCAACCGGCGTCAGGCTGGGACCGGGGAGCTGTTTTTT.

The CDR3 reads CASSLDIGGNYGYTF. In nucleotides, the CDR3 is TGCGCCAGCAGCTTGGATATCGGGGGTAACTATGGCTACACCTTC. The V gene is TRBV5-1, the J gene TRBJ1-2; D is possibly TRBD1 (5 bases). The CDR3 has 15 residues. Trimming removed 0 bases at V and 1 base at J, with 10 bases between. From germline, CDR1 is SGHRS and CDR2 YFSETQ.